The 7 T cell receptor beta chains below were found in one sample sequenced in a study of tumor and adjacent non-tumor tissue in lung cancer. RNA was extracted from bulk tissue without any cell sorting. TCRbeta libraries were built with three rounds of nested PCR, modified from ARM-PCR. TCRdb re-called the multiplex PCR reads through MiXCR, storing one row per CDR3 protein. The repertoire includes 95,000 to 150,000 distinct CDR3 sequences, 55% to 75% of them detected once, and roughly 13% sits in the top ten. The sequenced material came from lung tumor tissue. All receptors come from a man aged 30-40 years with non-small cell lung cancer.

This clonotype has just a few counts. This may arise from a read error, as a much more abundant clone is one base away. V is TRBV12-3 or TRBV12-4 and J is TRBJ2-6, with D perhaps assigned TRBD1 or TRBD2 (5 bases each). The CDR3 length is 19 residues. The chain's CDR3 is CASSSSRLGVGSVANVLTF. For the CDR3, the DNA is TGTGCCAGCAGTTCCTCCCGTCTGGGGGTGGGCTCTGTGGCCAACGTCCTGACTTTC.

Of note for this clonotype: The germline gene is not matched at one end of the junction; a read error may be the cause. Here the CDR3 reads CVSIGVSNEKLFF. The CDR3, as DNA: TGTGTCAGCATCGGCGTATCTAATGAAAAACTGTTTTTT. This chain uses TRBV28 with TRBJ1-4; no firm D call. The CDR3 is 13 residues long. Germline CDR1 is MDHEN and CDR2 is SYDVKM.

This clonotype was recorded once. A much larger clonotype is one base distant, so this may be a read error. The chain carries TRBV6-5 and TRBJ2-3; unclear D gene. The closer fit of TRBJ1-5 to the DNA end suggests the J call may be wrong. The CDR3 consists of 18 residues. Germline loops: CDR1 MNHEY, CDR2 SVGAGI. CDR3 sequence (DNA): TGTGCCAGCAGTTACGAAGGAAGGGCGCCCCCTAGCACAGATACGCAGCATTTT. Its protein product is CASSYEGRAPPSTDTQHF.

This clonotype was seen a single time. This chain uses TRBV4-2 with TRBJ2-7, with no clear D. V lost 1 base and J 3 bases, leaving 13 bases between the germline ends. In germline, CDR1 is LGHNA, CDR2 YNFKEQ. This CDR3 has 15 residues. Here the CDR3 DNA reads TGTGCCAGCAGCCAAGTACACAGCTCCTACTACGAGCAGTACTTC. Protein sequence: CASSQVHSSYYEQYF.

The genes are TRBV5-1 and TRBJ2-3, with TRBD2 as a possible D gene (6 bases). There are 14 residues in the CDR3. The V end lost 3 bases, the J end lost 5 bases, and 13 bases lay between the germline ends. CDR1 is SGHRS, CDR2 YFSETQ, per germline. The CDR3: CASSWGGGRDTQYF. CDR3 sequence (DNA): TGCGCCAGCAGCTGGGGCGGAGGGAGAGATACGCAGTATTTT.

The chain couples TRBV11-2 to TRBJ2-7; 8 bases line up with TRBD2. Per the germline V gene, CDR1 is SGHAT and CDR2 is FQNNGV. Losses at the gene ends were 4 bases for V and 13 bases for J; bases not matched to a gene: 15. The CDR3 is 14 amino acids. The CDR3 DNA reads TGTGCCAGCAGCTCCGGCGGGAGGCTCAACGGGCATTACTTC. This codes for CASSSGGRLNGHYF. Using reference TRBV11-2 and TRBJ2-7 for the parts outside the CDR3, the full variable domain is EAGVAQSPRYKIIEKRQSVAFWCNPISGHATLYWYQQILGQGPKLLIQFQNNGVVDDSQLPKDRFSAERLKGVDSTLKIQPAKLEDSAVYLCASSSGGRLNGHYFGPGTRLTVT.

CDR3 amino acids: CSASPLGARIDRADTQYF. DNA for the CDR3: TGCAGTGCTAGTCCCTTGGGAGCCCGAATTGACCGCGCAGATACGCAGTATTTT. J is TRBJ2-3 and V is TRBV20-1, with a weak D call TRBD2 (5 bases). V was shortened by 3 bases and J by 4 bases, with 26 bases between the two germline ends. The length of the CDR3 is 18 residues. Germline CDR1 reads DFQATT; CDR2 reads SNEGSKA (reference sequence).